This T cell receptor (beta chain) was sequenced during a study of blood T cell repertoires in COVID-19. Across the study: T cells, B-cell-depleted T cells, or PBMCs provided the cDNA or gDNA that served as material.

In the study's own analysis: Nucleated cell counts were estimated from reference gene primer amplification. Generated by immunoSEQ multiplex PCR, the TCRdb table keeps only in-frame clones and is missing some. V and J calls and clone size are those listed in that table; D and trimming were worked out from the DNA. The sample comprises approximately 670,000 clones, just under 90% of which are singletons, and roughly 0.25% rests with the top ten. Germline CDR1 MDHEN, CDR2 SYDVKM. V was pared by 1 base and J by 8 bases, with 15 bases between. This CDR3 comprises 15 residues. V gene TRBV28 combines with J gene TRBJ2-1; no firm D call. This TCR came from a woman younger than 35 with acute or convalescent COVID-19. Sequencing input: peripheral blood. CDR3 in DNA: TGTGCCAGCAGTTTATACGGAACAGATTCGTATGAGCAGTTCTTC. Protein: CASSLYGTDSYEQFF.